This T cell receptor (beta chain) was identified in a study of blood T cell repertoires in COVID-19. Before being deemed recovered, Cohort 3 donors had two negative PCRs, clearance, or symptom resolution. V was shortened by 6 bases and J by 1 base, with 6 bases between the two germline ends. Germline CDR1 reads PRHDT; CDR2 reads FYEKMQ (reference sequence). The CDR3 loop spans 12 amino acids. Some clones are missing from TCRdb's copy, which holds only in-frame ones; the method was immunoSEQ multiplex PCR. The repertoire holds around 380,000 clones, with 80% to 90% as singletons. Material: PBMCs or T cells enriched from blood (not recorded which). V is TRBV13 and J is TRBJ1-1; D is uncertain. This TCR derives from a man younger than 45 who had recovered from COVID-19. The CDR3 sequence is CASRAGNTEAFF. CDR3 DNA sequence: TGTGCCAGCAGGGCAGGGAACACTGAAGCTTTCTTT.